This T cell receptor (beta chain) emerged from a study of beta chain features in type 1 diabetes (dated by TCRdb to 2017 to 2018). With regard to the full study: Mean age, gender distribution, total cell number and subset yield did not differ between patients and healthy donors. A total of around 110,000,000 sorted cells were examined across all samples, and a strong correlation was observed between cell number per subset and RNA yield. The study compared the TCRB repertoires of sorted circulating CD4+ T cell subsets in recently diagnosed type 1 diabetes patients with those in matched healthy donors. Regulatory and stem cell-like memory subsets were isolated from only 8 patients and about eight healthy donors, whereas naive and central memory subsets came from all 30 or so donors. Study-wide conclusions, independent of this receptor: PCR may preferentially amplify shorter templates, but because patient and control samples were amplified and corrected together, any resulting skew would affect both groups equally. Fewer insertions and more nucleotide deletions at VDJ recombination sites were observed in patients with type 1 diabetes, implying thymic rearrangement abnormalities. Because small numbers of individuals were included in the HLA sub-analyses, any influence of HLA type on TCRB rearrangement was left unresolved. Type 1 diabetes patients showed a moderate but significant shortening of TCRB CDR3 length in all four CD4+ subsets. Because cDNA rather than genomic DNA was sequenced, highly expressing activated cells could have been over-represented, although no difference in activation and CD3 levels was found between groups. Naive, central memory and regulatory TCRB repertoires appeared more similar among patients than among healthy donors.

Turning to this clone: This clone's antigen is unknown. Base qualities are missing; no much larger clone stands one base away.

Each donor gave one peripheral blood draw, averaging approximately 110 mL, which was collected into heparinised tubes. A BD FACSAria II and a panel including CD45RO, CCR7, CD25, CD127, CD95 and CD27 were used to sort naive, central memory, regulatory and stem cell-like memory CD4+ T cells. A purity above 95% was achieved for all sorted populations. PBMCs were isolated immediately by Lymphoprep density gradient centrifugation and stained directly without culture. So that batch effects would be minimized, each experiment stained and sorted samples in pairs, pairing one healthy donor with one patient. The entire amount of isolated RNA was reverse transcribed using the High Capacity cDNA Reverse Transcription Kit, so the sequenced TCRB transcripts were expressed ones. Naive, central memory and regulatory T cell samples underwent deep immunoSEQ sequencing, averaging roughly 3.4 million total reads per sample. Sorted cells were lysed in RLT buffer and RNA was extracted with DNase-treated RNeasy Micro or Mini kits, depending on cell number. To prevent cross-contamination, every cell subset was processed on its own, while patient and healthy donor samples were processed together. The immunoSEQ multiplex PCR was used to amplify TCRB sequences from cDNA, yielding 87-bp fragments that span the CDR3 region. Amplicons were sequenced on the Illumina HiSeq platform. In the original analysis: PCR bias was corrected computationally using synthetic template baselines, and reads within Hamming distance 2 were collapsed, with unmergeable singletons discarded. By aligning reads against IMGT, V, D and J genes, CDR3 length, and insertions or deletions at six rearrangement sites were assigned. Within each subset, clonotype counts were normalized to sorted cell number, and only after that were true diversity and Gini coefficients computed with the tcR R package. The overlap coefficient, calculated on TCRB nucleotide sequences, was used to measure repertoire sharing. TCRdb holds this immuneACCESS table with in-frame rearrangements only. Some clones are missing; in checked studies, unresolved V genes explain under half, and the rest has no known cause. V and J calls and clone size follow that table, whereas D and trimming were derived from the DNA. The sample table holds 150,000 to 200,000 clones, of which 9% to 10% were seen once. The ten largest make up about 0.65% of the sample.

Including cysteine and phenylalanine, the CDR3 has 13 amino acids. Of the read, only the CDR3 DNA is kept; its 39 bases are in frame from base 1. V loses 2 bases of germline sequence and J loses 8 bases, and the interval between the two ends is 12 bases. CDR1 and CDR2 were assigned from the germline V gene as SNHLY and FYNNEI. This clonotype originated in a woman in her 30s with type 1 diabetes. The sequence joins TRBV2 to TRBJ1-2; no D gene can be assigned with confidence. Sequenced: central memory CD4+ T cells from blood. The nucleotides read TGTGCCAGCAGTGAAAGGAGGGCGGGGGGCTACACCTTC. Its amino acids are CASSERRAGGYTF.